These 6 T cell receptor beta chains came from one sample sequenced in a study of blood T cell repertoires in COVID-19. Measured with immunoSEQ multiplex PCR; TCRdb has only the in-frame clones, and not every one. The table lists some 140,000 clones, 70% to 90% of them singletons. Input material: peripheral blood. The source of these receptors is a human donor in a cohort sampled during active COVID-19.

This chain connects TRBV18 to TRBJ2-3; 10 positions agree with TRBD1. CDR3 size: 15 residues. The V segment lost 5 bases and the J segment 8 bases; nucleotides outside the gene matches: 10. Germline-derived CDR1 and CDR2 are KGHSH and LQKENI. CDR3 nucleotide sequence: TGTGCCAGCTCAACCGGGACAGGGGATGTGAGTACGCAGTATTTT. Protein: CASSTGTGDVSTQYF. The full variable domain, completed using reference TRBV18 and TRBJ2-3, is NAGVMQNPRHLVRRRGQEARLRCSPMKGHSHVYWYRQLPEEGLKFMVYLQKENIIDESGMPKERFSAEFPKEGPSILRIQQVVRGDSAAYFCASSTGTGDVSTQYFGPGTRLTVL.

The V gene is TRBV6-1, the J gene TRBJ1-5, with D possibly matching TRBD1 (6 bases). Trimming shortened V by 2 bases and J by 6 bases, and 14 bases separated the two germline ends. The CDR3 runs to 15 residues. In germline, CDR1 is MNHNS, CDR2 SASEGT. The CDR3 sequence: CASSEPTGQPQPQHF. CDR3 DNA: TGTGCCAGCAGTGAACCGACAGGCCAGCCTCAGCCCCAGCATTTT.

This clone has a handful of counts. V usage is TRBV5-6 and J usage is TRBJ2-5, with D perhaps matching TRBD1 (6 bases). CDR3 length: 12 residues. The V gene's germline CDR1 is SGHDT and CDR2 YYEEEE. V lost 7 bases, J lost 7 bases, and 14 bases lay in between. The CDR3 spells CASRDRIGTQYF. CDR3 sequence (DNA): TGTGCCAGCCGAGACAGGATAGGGACCCAGTACTTC.

This clone has more than one count but fewer than ten. This chain uses TRBV12-3 or TRBV12-4 with TRBJ2-1; TRBD1 might be the D (6 bases). The CDR3 runs 12 residues. With 6 bases removed from V and 10 bases from J, the gap between germline ends came to 13 bases. Written as DNA, the CDR3 is TGTGCCAGCAGCACAGGGTCCCGAGAGCAGTTCTTC. Amino acids: CASSTGSREQFF.

The gene calls are TRBV4-1 and TRBJ1-4; D gene ambiguous. Germline CDR1 and CDR2: MGHRA and YSYEKL. The germline V and J ends were trimmed by 3 bases and 8 bases, with 19 bases remaining between them. The CDR3 runs to 16 residues. The CDR3 nucleotides are TGCGCCAGCAGCCACCCTCTGGAGGGTAGGCAAGAAAAACTGTTTTTT. Residues: CASSHPLEGRQEKLFF.

The J gene is TRBJ2-7, the V gene TRBV6-5; 13 nucleotides align to TRBD2. CDR3 size: 14 residues. The germline gives CDR1 MNHEY, CDR2 SVGAGI. With 6 bases clipped from V and 1 base from J, the junction kept 0 bases outside the gene matches. The DNA for the CDR3 is TGTGCCAGCAGGGGACTAGCGGGGTCCTACGAGCAGTACTTC. It translates to CASRGLAGSYEQYF.